This T cell receptor (beta chain) originates from a study of regulatory T cells in long-lasting Graves disease listed by TCRdb under 2021. With respect to the entire study: In the newly diagnosed Graves' disease group, patients had been taking antithyroid drugs for less than 3 months. A total of roughly 35 samples underwent TCR sequencing: approximately 13 from persistent and approximately 20 from newly diagnosed Graves' disease patients. The study was registered as a clinical trial and conducted in China. Peripheral blood TCR sequencing and RNA sequencing compared persistent Graves' disease patients with newly diagnosed Graves' disease patients. On the study overall, not on this receptor specifically: Patients with persistent disease shared more public clonotypes (over 2,500) than newly diagnosed patients did (966). Only peripheral blood was studied, because thyroid tissue, the primary lesion, was inaccessible. TRBV28, TRBJ1-2 and TRBJ2-5 were preferentially used in persistent disease, while TRBV20-1 and TRBJ2-1 were favored in newly diagnosed disease. The authors acknowledged the small sample size as a limitation that may reduce accuracy. Sequencing and analysis were limited to the TCR beta chain. Compared with newly diagnosed patients, patients with persistent Graves' disease had lower TCR Shannon entropy and fewer highly expanded clones, which suggests clonal expansion.

The library was generated by multiplex PCR. The listed sequencing device is Illumina HiSeq 4000. To build TCR beta libraries, CDR3 regions were amplified by Arm-PCR using iRepertoire HTBI primers. Before sequencing, the PCR products underwent gel purification. In the paper's pipeline: Gene usage analysis of CDR3 amino acid clonotypes relied on the approximately 60 TRBV and 13 to 15 TRBJ segments identified across samples. COPE and FqMerger were used to merge the filtered high-quality paired reads into contigs. BLAST was used to align contigs to IMGT TRBV, TRBD and TRBJ reference genes, and CDR3 was defined according to IMGT. Any clonotype with a frequency above 0.1% was classified as a highly expanded clone. Shannon entropy was used to measure repertoire diversity, and the Gini coefficient was used to measure V-J evenness. A clonotype was considered public if more than one individual shared it. TCRdb reprocessed the public reads (quality trimming at Q25 with fastp, clone calling with MiXCR) and kept in-frame beta chains. A single entry per CDR3 protein holds the most common genes and DNA from its merged rows. Clone size and V and J calls follow TCRdb, not the original study. The sample records hundreds of thousands of distinct CDR3 sequences, less than 20% of which are singletons. 15% to 20% of the sample belongs to the ten largest clones.

This clonotype was observed a few times. No antigen is known for it. Per-base quality was not reported, and no clone a single base away is much larger than it. What the time point label conveys for this sample: newly diagnosed GD, antithyroid drugs for less than 3 months. RNA was extracted from PBMCs in TRIzol for both TCR sequencing and RNA sequencing. The diagnosis of Graves' disease was made according to American Thyroid Association guidelines. The patients came from an endocrinology department in Xi'an, China. Each patient gave approximately 10 milliliters of peripheral blood, collected in an EDTA anticoagulant tube. Ficoll Paque Plus density gradient separation was used to isolate PBMCs, and no additional T cell sorting was done. An Agilent 2100 Bioanalyzer and agarose gel were used to check RNA quality, while a NanoDrop 2000 measured RNA concentration. V and J are trimmed by 1 base and 7 bases, and the gene matches miss 8 bases of the junction. The germline V gene (reference sequence) provides CDR1 SEHNR and CDR2 FQNEAQ. The CDR3 runs 15 residues from the cysteine to the phenylalanine. Here the CDR3 DNA is all that survives: 45 bases in frame from base 1.

Separately, the same data were catalogued under a study of T cells in Graves' hyperthyroidism and ophthalmopathy. The second study also describes: Graves' hyperthyroidism was defined as stable when no progression to ophthalmopathy occurred over 18 months of follow-up. The hyperthyroidism patients were between 18 and 65 years old and newly diagnosed, with a disease duration of less than 2 months. Patients with uncontrolled infections, other autoimmune diseases, pregnancy or lactation were excluded. Diagnoses were established on the basis of clinical symptoms, serum thyroxine and TRAb, thyroid ultrasound, and orbital computed tomography. The first round of RT-PCR for the TCR CDR3 was performed with the HTBI primer set and the Qiagen OneStep RT-PCR kit. Most expanded thyroid clonotypes (frequency above 0.001) were also found in blood, which suggests that blood repertoires may mirror thyroid immune responses. Ophthalmopathy was separated from stable hyperthyroidism by a 13 V-J signature model, with 85% to 90% sensitivity and about 81% specificity obtained in cross-validation and 80%/75% obtained in testing. In validation, progression to ophthalmopathy was predicted by the model with around 71% sensitivity and 72% to 85% specificity, a median of approximately 7.1 months before onset. A discovery cohort of about a hundred patients, approximately 45 with Graves' ophthalmopathy and roughly 59 with stable Graves' hyperthyroidism, was used to find distinguishing TCR V-J signatures. Prospective prediction of ophthalmopathy was tested in an independent validation cohort of approximately 19 hyperthyroidism patients and 17 patients who later progressed to ophthalmopathy. For training and testing, the roughly 93 patients in the discovery cohort were randomly divided in a 7:3 ratio. In more than five Graves' hyperthyroidism patients, the study also compared T-cell repertoires from thyroid tissue with T-cell repertoires from blood. Following sampling, methimazole starting at 30 mg daily was given to hyperthyroidism patients, and high-dose intravenous methylprednisolone was given to ophthalmopathy patients. A second multiplex PCR round built the libraries, followed by size selection and purification. Sequencing of the libraries was done on an Illumina HiSeq2000 using paired-end 100 bp reads. SOAPnuke was used to process the raw data, throwing out any read that contained adapters or uncalled bases, had a mean Phred below 15, or lacked an exact constant-primer or identifier match. High-quality paired reads were merged with COPE v1.2.5, and unique nucleotide sequences were defined as clonotypes. MiTCR v1.1 was used to align the clonotypes against IMGT TRBV, TRBD and TRBJ reference segments. Analysis was restricted to V-J combinations with a frequency above 0.0001, which covered approximately 99% of repertoires. A TCS score was defined as the ratio of F50 (clonal expansion) to E x V (chaos), with BLOSUM62-based TCRdist applied between CDR3 peptides within each V-J. Welch's t-statistics and random forest reduced several hundred V-J features to 10 to 15, which were used in a naive Bayes classifier (R e1071). Sample size was not statistically predetermined, and investigators were not blinded to group allocation. The paper describes TCR Vbeta CDR3 sequencing of 140 or so peripheral blood samples, made up of 43 ophthalmopathy patients, around 73 hyperthyroidism patients and roughly 17 progressor patients.

In this chain, TRBV7-9 is recombined with TRBJ2-7; TRBD2 aligns with 9 central bases. The material sequenced was peripheral blood mononuclear cells (PBMCs), taken at new diagnosis, from a patient treated with antithyroid drugs. The clonotype was recovered from a woman aged 25-40 years with Graves disease. Donor details come from another sample of the same person, matched by shared clones. In nucleotides, the sequence is TGTGCCAGCAGCTTAGGTGCGGGAGGGCCTCGGGAGCAGTACTTC. Its amino acids are CASSLGAGGPREQYF.